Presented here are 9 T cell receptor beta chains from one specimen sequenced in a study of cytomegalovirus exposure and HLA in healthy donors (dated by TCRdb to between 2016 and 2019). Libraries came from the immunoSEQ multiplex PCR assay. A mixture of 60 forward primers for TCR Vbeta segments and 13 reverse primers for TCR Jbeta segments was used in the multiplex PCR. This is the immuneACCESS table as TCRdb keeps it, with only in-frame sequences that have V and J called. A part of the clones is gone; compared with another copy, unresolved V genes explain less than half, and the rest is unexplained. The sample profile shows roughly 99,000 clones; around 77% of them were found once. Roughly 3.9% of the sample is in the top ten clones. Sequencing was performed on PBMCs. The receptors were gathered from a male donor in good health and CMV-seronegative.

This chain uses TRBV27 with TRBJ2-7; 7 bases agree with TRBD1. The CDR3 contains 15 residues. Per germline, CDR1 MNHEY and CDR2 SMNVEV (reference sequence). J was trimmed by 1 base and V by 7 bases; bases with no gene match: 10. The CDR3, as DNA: TGTGCCAGCACCCTACCCAAACAGGGGTCCTACGAGCAGTACTTC. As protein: CASTLPKQGSYEQYF.

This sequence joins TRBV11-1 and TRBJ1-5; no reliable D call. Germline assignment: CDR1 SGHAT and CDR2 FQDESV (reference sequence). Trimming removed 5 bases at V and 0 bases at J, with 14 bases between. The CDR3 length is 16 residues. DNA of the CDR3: TGTGCCAGCAGCCCTCCGGGGAACAATAGCAATCAGCCCCAGCATTTT. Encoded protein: CASSPPGNNSNQPQHF. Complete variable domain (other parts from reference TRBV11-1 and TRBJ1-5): EAEVAQSPRYKITEKSQAVAFWCDPISGHATLYWYRQILGQGPELLVQFQDESVVDDSQLPKDRFSAERLKGVDSTLKIQPAELGDSAMYLCASSPPGNNSNQPQHFGDGTRLSIL.

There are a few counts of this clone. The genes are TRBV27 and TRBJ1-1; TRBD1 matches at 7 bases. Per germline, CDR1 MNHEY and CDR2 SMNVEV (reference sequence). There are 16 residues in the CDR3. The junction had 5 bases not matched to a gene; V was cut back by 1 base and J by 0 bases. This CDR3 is CASSLYRDSVNTEAFF. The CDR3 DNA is TGTGCCAGCAGTTTATACCGGGACAGCGTGAACACTGAAGCTTTCTTT.

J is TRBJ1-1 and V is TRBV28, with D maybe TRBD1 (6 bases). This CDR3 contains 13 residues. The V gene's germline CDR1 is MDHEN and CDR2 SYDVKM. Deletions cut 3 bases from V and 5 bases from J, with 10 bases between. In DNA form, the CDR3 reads TGTGCCAGCAGTTTGCACAGGGTAACTGAAGCTTTCTTT. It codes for CASSLHRVTEAFF.

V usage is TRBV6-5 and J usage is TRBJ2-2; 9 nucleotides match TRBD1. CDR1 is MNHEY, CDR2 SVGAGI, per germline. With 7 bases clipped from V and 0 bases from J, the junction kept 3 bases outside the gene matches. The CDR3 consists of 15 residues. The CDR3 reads CASTRTGANTGELFF. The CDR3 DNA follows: TGTGCCAGCACTAGGACAGGGGCGAACACCGGGGAGCTGTTTTTT.

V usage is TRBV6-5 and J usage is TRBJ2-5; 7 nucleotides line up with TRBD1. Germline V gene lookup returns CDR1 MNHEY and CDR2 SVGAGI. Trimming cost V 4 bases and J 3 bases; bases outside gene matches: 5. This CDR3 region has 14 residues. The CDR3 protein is CASSSGQRKETQYF. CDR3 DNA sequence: TGTGCCAGCAGTTCGGGACAGCGGAAAGAGACCCAGTACTTC.

The CDR3 bases are TGTGCCAGCAGCTTTTGGAGCACTGAAGCTTTCTTT. This codes for CASSFWSTEAFF. The chain carries TRBV7-9 and TRBJ1-1, with D unresolved. Trimming left V 3 bases short and J 4 bases short, with 6 bases between. Germline lookup yields CDR1 SEHNR and CDR2 FQNEAQ (reference sequence). The CDR3 runs 12 residues. Filled out from reference TRBV7-9 and TRBJ1-1, the complete variable domain reads DTGVSQNPRHKITKRGQNVTFRCDPISEHNRLYWYRQTLGQGPEFLTYFQNEAQLEKSRLLSDRFSAERPKGSFSTLEIQRTEQGDSAMYLCASSFWSTEAFFGQGTRLTVV.

The CDR3 loop reads CASSLVSASEQYF. Here the CDR3 DNA reads TGCGCCAGCAGCTTGGTTTCCGCGAGCGAGCAGTACTTC. The V and J genes are TRBV5-1 and TRBJ2-7, with D uncertain. Per germline, CDR1 SGHRS and CDR2 YFSETQ. V was shortened by 0 bases and J by 6 bases, with 10 bases between the two germline ends. The CDR3 length is 13 residues.

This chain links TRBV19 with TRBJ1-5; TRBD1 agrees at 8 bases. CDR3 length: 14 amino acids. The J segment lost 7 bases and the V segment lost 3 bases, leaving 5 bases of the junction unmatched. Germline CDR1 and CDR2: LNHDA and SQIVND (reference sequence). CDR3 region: CASSISGGEQPQHF. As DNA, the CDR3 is TGTGCCAGTAGTATCTCAGGGGGCGAACAGCCCCAGCATTTT.